This T cell receptor beta chain was captured by sequencing in a study of T cells in tumors after PD-1 blockade. Study-wide context: Patients received pembrolizumab 200 mg every 3 weeks or cemiplimab 350 mg every 2 weeks. Tumor samples averaged around 26,000 templates (range 554-99,264) and several thousand unique clonotypes. Study-wide results and caveats: Clonal replacement was seen across treatment, not between pre-treatment samples.

The junction had 7 bases not matched to a gene; V was cut back by 2 bases and J by 3 bases. Germline V gene data show CDR1 as KGHSH and CDR2 as LQKENI. The CDR3 runs to 17 residues. A remark on this clone: The target antigen is unknown.

Here immunoSEQ multiplex PCR was the method, and the copy in TCRdb shows in-frame clones only, minus some. The sample yields over 8,000 clones, approximately 65% seen once. The chain couples TRBV18 to TRBJ2-2; 9 bases match TRBD1. The TCR sequence derives from a human donor with basal cell carcinoma. Source: tumor tissue, taken after anti-PD-1 treatment. For the CDR3, the DNA is TGTGCCAGCTCACCAGGGTCCAGGACAGGGGACACCGGGGAGCTGTTTTTT. Its protein is CASSPGSRTGDTGELFF. Variable domain in full (rest from reference TRBV18 and TRBJ2-2): NAGVMQNPRHLVRRRGQEARLRCSPMKGHSHVYWYRQLPEEGLKFMVYLQKENIIDESGMPKERFSAEFPKEGPSILRIQQVVRGDSAAYFCASSPGSRTGDTGELFFGEGSRLTVL.